This T cell receptor (beta chain) is drawn from a study of CD8 T cells in ankylosing spondylitis. Study results and caveats: Among TCR beta sequences, a motif of under ten highly homologous variants appeared characteristic of ankylosing spondylitis blood.

Making the TCR beta libraries involved quantitative 5'-RACE with molecular barcodes. Each CDR3 protein gets one entry after TCRdb re-called the 5' RACE reads with MiXCR. The sample shows roughly 230,000 distinct CDR3 sequences, roughly a tenth of them seen only once. This clonotype has just one count. As yet, its antigen is unknown. The sequence came from a male donor with ankylosing spondylitis or in good health (not recorded which). Specimen: blood, either unsorted or a sorted T cell fraction (not recorded which).

Written as DNA, the CDR3 is TGTGCCACCACCAAGCCGGGACCGGGTGCTCAGCCCCAGCATTTT. Its translation: CATTKPGPGAQPQHF. This chain links TRBV3-1 with TRBJ1-5, with a tentative D call TRBD1 (5 bases). The CDR3 is 15 residues long. Deletions cut 10 bases from V and 6 bases from J, with 22 bases between. CDR1 is LGHDT, CDR2 YNNKEL, per germline (reference sequence).